These T cell receptor beta chains were read from a single sample in a study of blood T cell repertoires in COVID-19. The data were produced by immunoSEQ multiplex PCR, yet TCRdb's version contains in-frame clones alone and is incomplete. The sample lists 130,000 or so clones, almost 90% occurring once. The sequencing sample was made of peripheral blood. The receptor set was obtained from a woman in her sixties with acute or convalescent COVID-19. Both conserved end residues are part of each CDR3. A D gene is named only where the DNA matches it firmly. Clone sizes are given selectively: once, few, many, or a class where the clone is expanded.

abundance | d_gene | j_gene | v_gene | CDR3nt | CDR3aa
. | . | TRBJ1-1 | TRBV18 | TGTGCCAGCTCACCACAAACAGGGAAACACACTGAAGCTTTCTTT | CASSPQTGKHTEAFF
. | . | TRBJ1-5 | TRBV6-6 | TGTGCCAGCAGTCCCTATGGGCCGGAATATAGCAATCAGCCCCAGCATTTT | CASSPYGPEYSNQPQHF
. | TRBD2 | TRBJ2-1 | TRBV24-1 | TGTGCCACCAGTGACCCGGTACTAAGCGGGGGGCATGAGCAGTTCTTC | CATSDPVLSGGHEQFF
. | TRBD2 | TRBJ2-5 | TRBV13 | TGTGCCAGCAGCTTAGGCCTCGGCGGGGGGGAAGAGACCCAGTACTTC | CASSLGLGGGEETQYF
. | TRBD2 | TRBJ2-3 | TRBV5-1 | TGCGCCAGCAGCTTGGAGGGGACTAGCGGACGAGATACGCAGTATTTT | CASSLEGTSGRDTQYF
. | . | TRBJ2-7 | TRBV4-2 | TGTGCCAGCAGCCAAGATCGTAGCTCCTACGAGCAGTACTTC | CASSQDRSSYEQYF
. | TRBD2 | TRBJ2-2 | TRBV4-2 | TGTGCCAGCAGCCAAGATCGGGAGGTCGGGGAGCTGTTTTTT | CASSQDREVGELFF
. | . | TRBJ1-3 | TRBV2 | TGTGCCAGCAGTGAAGCGATCGGTTACTCTGGAAACACCATATATTTT | CASSEAIGYSGNTIYF
. | . | TRBJ1-4 | TRBV12-3/TRBV12-4 | TGTGCCAGCAGGCCTACAGGGGAAAAACTGTTTTTT | CASRPTGEKLFF
. | TRBD1 | TRBJ2-7 | TRBV15 | TGTGCCACCAGCAGAGATTTGACTTTGGGGGACAGGGATCTTTACGAGCAGTACTTC | CATSRDLTLGDRDLYEQYF
few | . | TRBJ1-4 | TRBV5-1 | TGCGCCAGCAGCTTGGCCAGATCCCCAGGAAGCGAAAAACTGTTTTTT | CASSLARSPGSEKLFF
few | TRBD1 | TRBJ2-2 | TRBV5-1 | TGCGCCAGCACAGACAGGGGTCAGAACACCGGGGAGCTGTTTTTT | CASTDRGQNTGELFF
. | TRBD1 | TRBJ1-2 | TRBV2 | TGTGCCAGCAGTGAGACAGGGACAGTTGTCTATGGCTACACCTTC | CASSETGTVVYGYTF
once | . | TRBJ2-2 | TRBV6-1 | TGTGCCAGCAGTGACACAGGGTTGGACACCGGGGAGCTGTTTTTT | CASSDTGLDTGELFF
. | TRBD1 | TRBJ1-2 | TRBV11-1 | TGTGCCAGCAGTTCCGACAGGGTTAACTATGGCTACACCTTC | CASSSDRVNYGYTF
. | . | TRBJ2-7 | TRBV28 | TGTGCCAGCAGTTTCCAGGGGTCCTACGAGCAGTACTTC | CASSFQGSYEQYF
. | . | TRBJ1-1 | TRBV12-3/TRBV12-4 | TGTGCCAGCACATTTCAGGGGAACACTGAAGCTTTCTTT | CASTFQGNTEAFF
. | . | TRBJ2-1 | TRBV14 | TGTGCCAGCAGCCCCATCGGGGGGCGTCAAAATGAGCAGTTCTTC | CASSPIGGRQNEQFF
once | TRBD1 | TRBJ1-2 | TRBV7-9 | TGTGCCAGCAGCGAAGGACAGGGCGACGGCTACACCTTC | CASSEGQGDGYTF
. | TRBD2 | TRBJ2-1 | TRBV11-3 | TGTGCCAGCAGCTCCGGACTAGCGGGGGGTTTCAAGTTCTTC | CASSSGLAGGFKFF
. | . | TRBJ2-2 | TRBV6-4 | TGTGCCAGCAGTGAATATCAGGGGGGAACCGGGGAGCTGTTTTTT | CASSEYQGGTGELFF
. | . | TRBJ1-5 | TRBV18 | TGTGCCAGCTCACCACAGGGGTCTGCCAATCAGCCCCAGCATTTT | CASSPQGSANQPQHF
. | TRBD1 | TRBJ1-2 | TRBV5-1 | TGCGCCAGCAGCTTGGTCGACAGGGGAGCCTATGGCTACACCTTC | CASSLVDRGAYGYTF
once | TRBD1 | TRBJ2-7 | TRBV7-9 | TGTGCCAGCTCGAAATTTGGACAGGGGCCCTACGAGCAGTACTTC | CASSKFGQGPYEQYF
. | TRBD1 | TRBJ2-7 | TRBV5-1 | TGCGCCAGCAGCTTGGTAGGGGGCCTCCCGGGAGAGCAGTACTTC | CASSLVGGLPGEQYF
. | . | TRBJ1-1 | TRBV11-3 | TGTGCCAGCGCGTACTCACGGGAGACTGAAGCTTTCTTT | CASAYSRETEAFF
few | . | TRBJ1-2 | TRBV6-5 | TGTGCCAGCAGCCCCCCGGGCGGGTACTATGGCTACACCTTC | CASSPPGGYYGYTF
. | TRBD2 | TRBJ2-1 | TRBV7-3 | TGTGCCAGCAGCTTCTTAGCGGGGGGGAGCTCCTACAATGAGCAGTTCTTC | CASSFLAGGSSYNEQFF
. | . | TRBJ2-4 | TRBV6-2/TRBV6-3 | TGTGCCAGCAGTTACTCCGGAAGGAGTCAGTACTTC | CASSYSGRSQYF
. | TRBD2 | TRBJ2-3 | TRBV6-2/TRBV6-3 | TGTGCCAGCAGTTACTCGGTGGGGGGGAGCACAGATACGCAGTATTTT | CASSYSVGGSTDTQYF
. | TRBD1 | TRBJ2-7 | TRBV6-2/TRBV6-3 | TGTGCCAGCAGTTACGGGACAGGGGGCGTCGAGCAGTACTTC | CASSYGTGGVEQYF
. | . | TRBJ2-3 | TRBV5-1 | TGCGCCAGCAGCTTTAGGGGGTATGTAACAGATACGCAGTATTTT | CASSFRGYVTDTQYF
. | . | TRBJ1-1 | TRBV9 | TGTGCCAGCAGCGTAGAACGCGGCGAGATCACTGAAGCTTTCTTT | CASSVERGEITEAFF
. | . | TRBJ2-7 | TRBV27 | TGTGCCAGCGGATACAGAAGCTCCTACGAGCAGTACTTC | CASGYRSSYEQYF
. | TRBD1 | TRBJ2-2 | TRBV4-2 | TGTGCCAGCAGCCTCCAGACAGGGGTCACCGGGGAGCTGTTTTTT | CASSLQTGVTGELFF
. | TRBD1 | TRBJ1-1 | TRBV6-5 | TGTGCCAGCAGCACAGGGGCCCCTGAAGCTTTCTTT | CASSTGAPEAFF
. | . | TRBJ2-3 | TRBV5-1 | TGCGCCAGCAGGCCCCTGGGGCAGACCCTTAGCACAGATACGCAGTATTTT | CASRPLGQTLSTDTQYF
. | . | TRBJ1-2 | TRBV12-3/TRBV12-4 | TGTGCCTCATCCGGGGACTATGGCTACACCTTC | CASSGDYGYTF
few | . | TRBJ2-7 | TRBV27 | TGTGCCAGCAGTTTATCGAGATCCGACTCCTACGAGCAGTACTTC | CASSLSRSDSYEQYF
. | TRBD1 | TRBJ1-1 | TRBV7-2 | TGTGCCAGCAGCCGTTGGACAGGGTCAAACACTGAAGCTTTCTTT | CASSRWTGSNTEAFF
. | . | TRBJ1-2 | TRBV18 | TGTGCCAGCTCACACGACACCAACTATGGCTACACCTTC | CASSHDTNYGYTF
. | TRBD2 | TRBJ2-3 | TRBV30 | TGTGCCTGGAGTGGAAAGACTAGCGGGGGGGCAGATACGCAGTATTTT | CAWSGKTSGGADTQYF
. | TRBD1 | TRBJ1-1 | TRBV15 | TGTGCCACCAGCAGAGCGTACCAGGGGGCTGAAGCTTTCTTT | CATSRAYQGAEAFF
once | . | TRBJ1-4 | TRBV10-3 | TGTGCCAGCAAGGACGGACTTAATGAAAAACTGTTTTTT | CASKDGLNEKLFF
. | . | TRBJ1-1 | TRBV4-1 | TGCGCCAGCAGCCAGAGGAGTCGGGGCACTGAAGCTTTCTTT | CASSQRSRGTEAFF
once | . | TRBJ2-1 | TRBV7-9 | TGTGCCAGCAGCTTAATCGCTACGATACAGTTCTTC | CASSLIATIQFF
. | . | TRBJ2-1 | TRBV11-2 | TGTGCCAGCAGCTTACGTCAGGGGTCCAGCTCCTACAATGAGCAGTTCTTC | CASSLRQGSSSYNEQFF
. | . | TRBJ1-1 | TRBV10-3 | TGTGCCATCAGTGAGTTCTGGGGGGCTGAAGCTTTCTTT | CAISEFWGAEAFF
. | . | TRBJ2-1 | TRBV28 | TGTGCCAGCAGTTCCTCAGGGGAAAAGTGGAATGAGCAGTTCTTC | CASSSSGEKWNEQFF
. | TRBD2 | TRBJ2-5 | TRBV7-2 | TGTGCCAGCAGCTTAAGGCTAGCGGCCGGCGAGACCCAGTACTTC | CASSLRLAAGETQYF
. | TRBD1 | TRBJ1-4 | TRBV7-9 | TGTGCCAGCAGCTTAGTCCCTCTGACAGGGATTGGGGCCGGGAAACTGTTTTTT | CASSLVPLTGIGAGKLFF
. | . | TRBJ2-7 | TRBV7-9 | TGTGCCAGCAGACTCTCCGGGACTGACTTGAACGAGCAGTACTTC | CASRLSGTDLNEQYF
once | TRBD1 | TRBJ1-6 | TRBV9 | TGTGCCAGCAGCGTATCGGACAGGAAAAGCCGCGGGTCACCCCTCCACTTT | CASSVSDRKSRGSPLHF
. | TRBD2 | TRBJ2-1 | TRBV7-2 | TGTGCCAGCAGCTCTAGCAGGCTAGCGGGGGTAAAAGAGCAGTTCTTC | CASSSSRLAGVKEQFF
. | TRBD1 | TRBJ2-5 | TRBV18 | TGTGCCAGCTCACCTTCCGGGACAGTCCAAGAGACCCAGTACTTC | CASSPSGTVQETQYF
. | TRBD2 | TRBJ2-1 | TRBV5-1 | TGCGCCACCGCCCGGACTAGCGGGGGGAGCGGCAATGAGCAGTTCTTC | CATARTSGGSGNEQFF
. | . | TRBJ1-5 | TRBV19 | TGTGCCAGTAGTATTGGGGGGAGTCAGCCCCAGCATTTT | CASSIGGSQPQHF